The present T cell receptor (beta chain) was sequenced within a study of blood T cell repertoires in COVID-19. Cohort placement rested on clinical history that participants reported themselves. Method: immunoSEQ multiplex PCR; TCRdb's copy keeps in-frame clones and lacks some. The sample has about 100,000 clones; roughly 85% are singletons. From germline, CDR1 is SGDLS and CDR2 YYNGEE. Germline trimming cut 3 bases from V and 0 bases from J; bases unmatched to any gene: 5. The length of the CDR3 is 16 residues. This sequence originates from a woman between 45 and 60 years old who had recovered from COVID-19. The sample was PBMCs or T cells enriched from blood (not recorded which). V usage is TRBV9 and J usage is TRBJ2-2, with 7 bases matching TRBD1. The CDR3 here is CASSETGYPNTGELFF. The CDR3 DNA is TGTGCCAGCAGCGAGACAGGGTATCCGAACACCGGGGAGCTGTTTTTT.